This entry lists 27 T cell receptor beta chains sequenced from one sample in a study of OX40 agonist ivuxolimab in advanced cancers. This table comes from immunoSEQ multiplex PCR, and its TCRdb copy is limited to in-frame clones, with some not included. Of around 62,000 clones listed, about 85% were seen once; the top ten hold 0.68%. Sequencing used CD4+ or CD8+ T cells sorted from blood, obtained in a trial of the OX40 agonist ivuxolimab. Source of these receptors: an adult with an advanced solid tumor such as melanoma, head and neck, liver or kidney cancer.

This chain links TRBV19 with TRBJ1-2, with TRBD1 identical over 7 bases. V shed 3 bases and J 4 bases; nucleotides not matched to a gene: 8. The CDR3 length is 15 residues. Germline V gene sequence: CDR1 LNHDA, CDR2 SQIVND (reference sequence). CDR3 sequence reads: CASSIGEGQIYGYTF. The CDR3 bases are TGTGCCAGTAGTATCGGGGAGGGACAGATCTATGGCTACACCTTC. The full variable domain, with the rest looked up from reference TRBV19 and TRBJ1-2, is DGGITQSPKYLFRKEGQNVTLSCEQNLNHDAMYWYRQDPGQGLRLIYYSQIVNDFQKGDIAEGYSVSREKKESFPLTVTSAQKNPTAFYLCASSIGEGQIYGYTFGSGTRLTVV.

This clone was picked up a small number of times. The gene calls are TRBV6-5 and TRBJ2-2; the D is unclear. CDR1 is MNHEY, CDR2 SVGAGI, per germline. The length of the CDR3 is 13 residues. Trimming took 1 base from V and 4 from J, leaving 4 bases between them. The CDR3 coding sequence is TGTGCCAGCAGTTACTTCCCCACCGGGGAGCTGTTTTTT. Amino acid sequence: CASSYFPTGELFF.

This chain connects TRBV7-2 to TRBJ2-1, with TRBD2 as a possible D gene (5 bases). The germline gives CDR1 SGHTA, CDR2 FQGNSA. This CDR3 has 14 amino acids. V was pared by 4 bases and J by 8 bases, with 15 bases between. The CDR3 DNA reads as TGTGCCAGCAGCTCTAGACGGGGAAAGGATGAGCAGTTCTTC. This gives the protein CASSSRRGKDEQFF.

The chain is built from TRBV18 and TRBJ2-3; 9 bases align to TRBD2. CDR1 KGHSH and CDR2 LQKENI come from the germline V gene. CDR3 length: 16 residues. V lost 0 bases, J lost 3 bases, and 4 bases stayed unmatched. The CDR3 nucleotides read TGTGCCAGCTCACCACCTGTTAGCGGGGGTACAGATACGCAGTATTTT. Translation: CASSPPVSGGTDTQYF.

The V call is TRBV18, the J call TRBJ1-4; 7 bases are a match to TRBD1. This CDR3 is built from 14 residues. V lost 1 base, J lost 5 bases, and 1 base stayed unmatched. Germline lookup yields CDR1 KGHSH and CDR2 LQKENI. The CDR3 protein is CASSPQQGNEKLFF. DNA of the CDR3: TGTGCCAGCTCACCACAACAGGGGAATGAAAAACTGTTTTTT.

Turning to this clone: Germline is not matched at one junction end, which may reflect a read error. This specimen includes other DNA sequences encoding the same CDR3. CDR3 sequence (DNA): TGTGCCAGCAGCTTAGTTGGCAGGGCTGAGGCTTTCTTT. Translated: CASSLVGRAEAFF. This chain uses TRBV7-8 with TRBJ1-1; D is perhaps TRBD1 (5 bases). The CDR3 has 13 amino acids. Germline V gives CDR1 SGHVS, CDR2 FQNEAQ.

This clone was counted a single time. This rearrangement joins TRBV5-4 to TRBJ2-2, with TRBD1 as a possible D gene (5 bases). This CDR3 spans 17 amino acids. V lost 4 bases, J lost 1 base, and 17 bases lay in between. Germline V lookup: CDR1 SGHNT, CDR2 YYREEE (reference sequence). The CDR3: CASSDPTVRGNTGELFF. CDR3 bases: TGTGCCAGCAGCGACCCGACAGTCCGAGGGAACACCGGGGAGCTGTTTTTT. The full variable domain, its missing parts supplied by reference TRBV5-4 and TRBJ2-2, is ETGVTQSPTHLIKTRGQQVTLRCSSQSGHNTVSWYQQALGQGPQFIFQYYREEENGRGNFPPRFSGLQFPNYSSELNVNALELDDSALYLCASSDPTVRGNTGELFFGEGSRLTVL.

The chain has TRBV6-1 and TRBJ2-7, with TRBD1 identical over 8 bases. V was clipped by 7 bases and J by 2 bases; unmatched bases: 4. CDR1 MNHNS and CDR2 SASEGT come from the germline V gene. This CDR3 comprises 13 residues. As DNA, the CDR3 is TGTGCCAGCACGGGACAGGTCGCCTACGAGCAGTACTTC. Translated: CASTGQVAYEQYF.

The chain joins TRBV7-9 to TRBJ2-1; D perhaps matches TRBD1 (6 bases). The germline gives CDR1 SEHNR, CDR2 FQNEAQ (reference sequence). The length of the CDR3 is 15 residues. The V gene lost 8 bases and the J gene lost 0 bases, with 14 bases spanning the gap. CDR3 in amino acids: CASGSSGVSYNEQFF. Written as DNA, the CDR3 is TGTGCCAGCGGCTCCTCAGGGGTCTCCTACAATGAGCAGTTCTTC.

This clone came up a few times. The CDR3 DNA is TGTGCCAGCAGCTTAAGGATGGCCTATAATTCACCCCTCCACTTT. Amino acid sequence: CASSLRMAYNSPLHF. This chain joins TRBV7-7 and TRBJ1-6; the D is unclear. Germline CDR1 SSHAT, CDR2 FNYEAQ (reference sequence). Deletions cut 2 bases from V and 2 bases from J, with 7 bases between. The CDR3 has 15 amino acids.

CDR3 DNA sequence: TGTGCCAGCAGTTTCTACACAGGGAGCGCAGATTCACCCCTCCACTTT. This gives the protein CASSFYTGSADSPLHF. The chain links TRBV6-5 to TRBJ1-6; a possible D gene is TRBD1 (6 bases). The CDR3 loop spans 16 amino acids. Germline V gene lookup returns CDR1 MNHEY and CDR2 SVGAGI. Trimming left V 4 bases short and J 8 bases short, with 18 bases between.

The genes are TRBV5-1 and TRBJ1-2; D ambiguous. The CDR3 sequence is 17 residues long. V lost 0 bases and J lost 4, with 19 bases in between. The V gene's germline CDR1 is SGHRS and CDR2 YFSETQ. The CDR3 is CASSLAGGSGGAYGYTF. The DNA for the CDR3 is TGCGCCAGCAGCTTGGCCGGTGGTAGTGGCGGCGCCTATGGCTACACCTTC.

The rearrangement joins TRBV11-2 to TRBJ1-2; D unresolved. Trimming took off 2 bases at V and 7 bases at J, with 8 bases between the two ends. The CDR3 consists of 12 residues. In germline, CDR1 is SGHAT, CDR2 FQNNGV. The CDR3 DNA reads as TGTGCCAGCAGCTTAAATGGGTTTGGCTACACCTTC. This codes for CASSLNGFGYTF. The variable domain in full, completed from reference TRBV11-2 and TRBJ1-2, reads EAGVAQSPRYKIIEKRQSVAFWCNPISGHATLYWYQQILGQGPKLLIQFQNNGVVDDSQLPKDRFSAERLKGVDSTLKIQPAKLEDSAVYLCASSLNGFGYTFGSGTRLTVV.

This chain joins TRBV10-2 and TRBJ1-4; TRBD1 aligns across 9 bases. The CDR3 is made up of 15 amino acids. Trimming cost V 7 bases and J 5 bases; bases outside gene matches: 8. Germline lookup yields CDR1 WSHSY and CDR2 SAAADI. The CDR3 bases are TGCGCCAGCATGCAACAGGGGGCTGGCAATGAAAAACTGTTTTTT. It codes for CASMQQGAGNEKLFF.

This clone was found a few times. The chain has TRBV6-5 and TRBJ2-1; 10 bases fit TRBD2. V was pared by 6 bases and J by 7 bases, with 6 bases of the junction left unmatched. This CDR3 is built from 14 residues. Germline V lookup: CDR1 MNHEY, CDR2 SVGAGI. CDR3 bases: TGTGCCAGCAGAATAGCGGGGGGCTTTAATGAGCAGTTCTTC. It specifies CASRIAGGFNEQFF.

This clone appeared a single time. The J gene is TRBJ1-1, the V gene TRBV7-9; 8 bases match TRBD1. Looked up from germline, CDR1 is SEHNR and CDR2 is FQNEAQ (reference sequence). The CDR3 loop spans 14 amino acids. Trimming at V came to 5 bases and at J to 1 base, leaving 3 bases not matched to a gene. Here the CDR3 reads CASSKGQANTEAFF. CDR3 bases: TGTGCCAGCAGCAAGGGACAGGCGAACACTGAAGCTTTCTTT.

This sequence joins TRBV2 and TRBJ1-5; 7 bases fit TRBD1. Germline V gives CDR1 SNHLY, CDR2 FYNNEI. V lost 6 bases, J lost 2 bases, and 4 bases stayed unmatched. The CDR3 consists of 14 residues. The CDR3 loop is CASSLDRGNQPQHF. CDR3 DNA sequence: TGTGCCAGCAGCCTCGACAGGGGCAATCAGCCCCAGCATTTT.

This sequence joins TRBV11-1 and TRBJ2-7; D may correspond to TRBD1 or TRBD2 (5 bases each). Deletions cut 3 bases from V and 4 bases from J, with 13 bases between. Per germline, CDR1 SGHAT and CDR2 FQDESV (reference sequence). This CDR3 has 14 amino acids. The DNA of the CDR3 is TGTGCCAGCAGCTTCGGGCAGGGACCTTACGAGCAGTACTTC. Residues: CASSFGQGPYEQYF.

The chain recombines TRBV18 with TRBJ1-6, with 8 bases matching TRBD1. The V gene end was trimmed by 1 base and the J gene end by 9 bases; junction bases not matched to a gene: 5. The CDR3 contains 15 residues. Germline V lookup: CDR1 KGHSH, CDR2 LQKENI. DNA of the CDR3: TGTGCCAGCTCACCACAGGCAGGGGGCGGTTCACCCCTCCACTTT. Its protein is CASSPQAGGGSPLHF.

The CDR3 nucleotides read TGTGCCATCAGTGAGACCCGGGACACCTGGGGCACAGATACGCAGTATTTT. It encodes CAISETRDTWGTDTQYF. The gene calls are TRBV10-3 and TRBJ2-3; possible D gene TRBD1, 6 bases. The ends were cut back, 2 bases at V and 1 base at J, with 16 bases in the middle. Germline V gives CDR1 ENHRY, CDR2 SYGVKD. The CDR3 contains 17 residues.

This sequence joins TRBV18 and TRBJ2-3, with a possible D match to TRBD1 (5 bases). The CDR3 runs 16 residues. The V gene lost 0 bases and the J gene lost 1 base, with 11 bases spanning the gap. Germline V gene data show CDR1 as KGHSH and CDR2 as LQKENI. CDR3 in amino acids: CASSPPTATRTDTQYF. The DNA for the CDR3 is TGTGCCAGCTCACCACCGACAGCTACACGCACAGATACGCAGTATTTT.

The chain is built from TRBV7-2 and TRBJ1-1; TRBD1 aligns across 7 bases. Germline V gene lookup returns CDR1 SGHTA and CDR2 FQGNSA. The CDR3 has 15 residues. Trimming at V came to 2 bases and at J to 2 bases, leaving 5 bases not matched to a gene. DNA for the CDR3: TGTGCCAGCAGCTTACTCGGACAGGCAAACACTGAAGCTTTCTTT. It translates to CASSLLGQANTEAFF.

This rearrangement joins TRBV11-2 to TRBJ1-1; D is uncertain. The germline gives CDR1 SGHAT, CDR2 FQNNGV. With 1 base removed from V and 3 bases from J, the gap between germline ends came to 12 bases. The CDR3 loop spans 15 amino acids. CDR3 residues: CASSLGDRRYTEAFF. Written as DNA, the CDR3 is TGTGCCAGCAGCTTAGGGGATCGTAGATACACTGAAGCTTTCTTT.

CDR3 amino acids: CASSLEGTGDSSYTF. CDR3 in DNA: TGTGCCAGCTCACTAGAGGGGACAGGGGATTCGAGCTACACCTTC. This chain connects TRBV18 to TRBJ1-2, with TRBD1 matching over 10 bases. CDR1 is KGHSH, CDR2 LQKENI, per germline. V lost 4 bases, J lost 9 bases, and 11 bases stayed unmatched. The CDR3 is made up of 15 amino acids.

The chain has TRBV2 and TRBJ1-4, with D possibly being TRBD1 (6 bases). Germline values: CDR1 SNHLY, CDR2 FYNNEI. With 3 bases removed from V and 8 bases from J, the gap between germline ends came to 13 bases. This CDR3 spans 14 amino acids. CDR3 region: CASSETGAEEKLFF. The CDR3 DNA reads TGTGCCAGCAGTGAGACGGGGGCAGAGGAAAAACTGTTTTTT.

This clone was detected only once. The chain links TRBV4-1 to TRBJ1-5, with 11 positions matching TRBD1. Germline V CDR1 and CDR2: MGHRA, YSYEKL. With 1 base clipped from V and 6 bases from J, the junction kept 17 bases outside the gene matches. This CDR3 has 20 residues. The CDR3 protein is CASSQGRSGTGGLRAQPQHF. The CDR3, as DNA: TGCGCCAGCAGCCAAGGGCGGTCGGGGACAGGGGGACTTAGGGCTCAGCCCCAGCATTTT.

The chain couples TRBV15 to TRBJ2-1, with 10 bases lining up with TRBD1. CDR3 length: 16 amino acids. Losses at the gene ends were 8 bases for V and 4 bases for J; bases not matched to a gene: 11. CDR1 and CDR2 (germline): LNHNV, YYDKDF (reference sequence). The chain's CDR3 is CATQPGGTGDYNEQFF. In DNA form, the CDR3 reads TGTGCCACCCAACCGGGCGGGACAGGGGATTACAATGAGCAGTTCTTC.